The source of this T cell receptor (beta chain) is a study of blood T cells in healthy people across ages. With a J-beta primer mix and a sample-barcoded 5' primer, a second PCR ran 7 to 11 cycles. TCRdb redid the calling of the 5' RACE reads with MiXCR, one entry per CDR3 protein. The table includes about 1.4 million distinct CDR3 sequences, 59% detected once. J lost 2 bases, V lost 1 base, and 6 bases had no gene match. Per the germline V gene, CDR1 is DFQATT and CDR2 is SNEGSKA (reference sequence). CDR3 length: 17 residues. The genes are TRBV20-1 and TRBJ2-3; 13 bases line up with TRBD2. The TCR sequence derives from a man aged 18 to 35 in good health. The material sequenced was blood. In DNA, the CDR3 is TGCAGTGCTAGAGCCACTAGCGGGGGGGTTAACACAGATACGCAGTATTTT. Amino acid sequence: CSARATSGGVNTDTQYF.